This T cell receptor (beta chain) was found in a study of spatial heterogeneity in lung cancer. Overall study context: Sequencing covered available follow-up PBMC samples collected a median of approximately 2 years after resection.

TCRdb re-derived calls from the 5' RACE reads in MiXCR, one entry per CDR3 protein. The sample has over 70,000 distinct CDR3 sequences, 8% to 10% seen once. J gave up 1 base and V 1 base, and 9 bases lay outside the gene matches. This CDR3 is 18 amino acids long. CDR1 is SEHNR, CDR2 FQNEAQ, per germline (reference sequence). Time point defined: blood at routine non-recurrence follow-up after resection. Whole RNA from tumor, nontumor lung or frozen PBMC was sequenced unsorted. This clonotype was recorded many times. Specimen: PBMCs, collected at follow-up. The source of this sequence is a female donor with early-stage non-small cell lung cancer. The gene calls are TRBV7-9 and TRBJ2-1; 8 bases map to TRBD2. The CDR3 spells CASSLGYGGRRSYNEQFF. The CDR3 coding sequence is TGTGCCAGCAGCTTAGGATACGGCGGGAGGCGGTCCTACAATGAGCAGTTCTTC.